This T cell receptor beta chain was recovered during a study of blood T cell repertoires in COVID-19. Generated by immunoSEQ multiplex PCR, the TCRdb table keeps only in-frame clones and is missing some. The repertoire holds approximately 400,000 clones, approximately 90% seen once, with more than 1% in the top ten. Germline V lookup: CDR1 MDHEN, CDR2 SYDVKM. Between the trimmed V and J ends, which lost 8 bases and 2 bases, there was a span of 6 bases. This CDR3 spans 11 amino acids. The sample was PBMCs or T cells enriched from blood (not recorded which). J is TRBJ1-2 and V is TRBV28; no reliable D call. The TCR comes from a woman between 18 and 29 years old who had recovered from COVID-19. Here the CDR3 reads CASQINYGYTF. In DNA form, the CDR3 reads TGTGCCAGCCAGATCAACTATGGCTACACCTTC.